This T cell receptor beta chain was recorded in a study of blood T cell repertoires in COVID-19. Background on the study: The cDNA or gDNA used as material had been derived from T cells, B-cell-depleted T cells, or PBMCs.

The CDR3 sequence is 20 residues long. V shed 0 bases and J 7 bases; nucleotides not matched to a gene: 14. Per the germline V gene, CDR1 is MNHNS and CDR2 is SASEGT. Clones were sequenced by immunoSEQ multiplex PCR, and TCRdb holds only the in-frame ones, with some missing. There are 60,000 to 65,000 clones in the sample; 65% to 85% occur only once, and roughly 20% lies in the top ten. Material for sequencing was peripheral blood. The TCR originated in a woman of 80 years or more with active or convalescent COVID-19. This chain uses TRBV6-1 with TRBJ2-2; 13 bases map to TRBD2. The CDR3 is CASSEARPGLAGSGGGELFF. CDR3 nucleotides: TGTGCCAGCAGTGAAGCTCGGCCGGGACTAGCGGGGTCCGGGGGCGGGGAGCTGTTTTTT.